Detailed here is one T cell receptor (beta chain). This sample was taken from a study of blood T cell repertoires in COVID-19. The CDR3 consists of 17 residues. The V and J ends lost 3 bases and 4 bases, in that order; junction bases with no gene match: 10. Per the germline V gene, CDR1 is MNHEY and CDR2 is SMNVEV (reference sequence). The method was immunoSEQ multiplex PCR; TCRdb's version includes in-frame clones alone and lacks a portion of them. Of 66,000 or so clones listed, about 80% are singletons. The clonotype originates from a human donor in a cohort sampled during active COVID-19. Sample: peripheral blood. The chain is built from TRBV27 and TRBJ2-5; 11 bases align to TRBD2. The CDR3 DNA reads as TGTGCCAGCAGTTTTCCCGGGACTAGCGGTTGGGGAGAGACCCAGTACTTC. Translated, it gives CASSFPGTSGWGETQYF.